The 32 T cell receptor beta chains given below trace back to one sample, sequenced in a study of blood T cell repertoires in COVID-19. Here immunoSEQ multiplex PCR was the method, and the copy in TCRdb shows in-frame clones only, minus some. This table has roughly 150,000 clones, roughly 90% appearing once. Sequencing used peripheral blood. The origin of the receptors is a man aged 55 to 69 with acute or convalescent COVID-19.

Worth noting for this clone: The same CDR3 is also encoded by other DNA sequences in this sample. The chain carries TRBV7-3 and TRBJ2-2; a possible D gene is TRBD1 (6 bases). V lost 5 bases and J lost 0, with 10 bases in between. In germline, CDR1 is SGHTA, CDR2 FQGTGA. This CDR3 spans 15 amino acids. The CDR3 loop reads CASSPTGSNTGELFF. The CDR3 nucleotides read TGTGCCAGCAGCCCGACAGGTTCGAACACCGGGGAGCTGTTTTTT.

This clone turned up a few times. The chain uses TRBV7-8 and TRBJ2-7, with a possible D match to TRBD2 (6 bases). CDR3 length: 15 amino acids. The V end was cut by 1 base, the J end by 1 base, with 11 bases between. Germline V gene sequence: CDR1 SGHVS, CDR2 FQNEAQ. The CDR3 reads CASSLERGASYEQYF. CDR3 DNA sequence: TGTGCCAGCAGCTTAGAACGCGGGGCTTCCTACGAGCAGTACTTC.

The chain couples TRBV7-6 to TRBJ1-1; 9 bases line up with TRBD1. V shed 4 bases and J 10 bases; nucleotides not matched to a gene: 7. Germline lookup yields CDR1 SGHVS and CDR2 FNYEAQ. The CDR3 is 13 residues long. CDR3: CASSSRQGVAAFF. CDR3 bases: TGTGCCAGCAGCTCGCGACAGGGGGTAGCAGCTTTCTTT. The variable domain in full, with the rest retrieved from reference TRBV7-6 and TRBJ1-1, is GAGVSQSPRYKVTKRGQDVALRCDPISGHVSLYWYRQALGQGPEFLTYFNYEAQQDKSGLPNDRFSAERPEGSISTLTIQRTEQRDSAMYRCASSSRQGVAAFFGQGTRLTVV.

The chain couples TRBV6-1 to TRBJ2-1, with 7 nucleotides matching TRBD1. This CDR3 is 18 amino acids long. The ends lost 4 bases at V and 0 bases at J; junction bases unmatched: 12. Germline CDR1 and CDR2: MNHNS and SASEGT. Here the CDR3 reads CASSGPETGLSSYNEQFF. As DNA, the CDR3 is TGTGCCAGCAGTGGCCCCGAGACAGGGTTGAGCTCCTACAATGAGCAGTTCTTC.

This clone has only a few counts. The chain is built from TRBV2 and TRBJ2-7; D is uncertain. The CDR3 consists of 15 residues. V was cut by 2 bases and J by 4 bases, with 15 bases left in between. Germline CDR1 reads SNHLY; CDR2 reads FYNNEI. Here the CDR3 reads CASSESIVRGYEQYF. Written as DNA, the CDR3 is TGTGCCAGCAGTGAATCTATTGTCAGAGGATACGAGCAGTACTTC. The complete variable domain, with remaining parts taken from reference TRBV2 and TRBJ2-7, reads EPEVTQTPSHQVTQMGQEVILRCVPISNHLYFYWYRQILGQKVEFLVSFYNNEISEKSEIFDDQFSVERPDGSNFTLKIRSTKLEDSAMYFCASSESIVRGYEQYFGPGTRLTVT.

The chain uses TRBV6-2 or TRBV6-3 and TRBJ2-5; D perhaps matches TRBD1 (5 bases). The V end was cut by 0 bases, the J end by 6 bases, with 8 bases between. Germline V CDR1 and CDR2: MNHEY, SVGEGT. This CDR3 comprises 13 residues. DNA for the CDR3: TGTGCCAGCAGTTACTCTGGGGCTCAGACCCAGTACTTC. Translated, it gives CASSYSGAQTQYF.

This chain connects TRBV30 to TRBJ2-7; TRBD1 aligns across 7 bases. The V gene end was trimmed by 7 bases and the J gene end by 2 bases; junction bases not matched to a gene: 5. Germline V gene data show CDR1 as GTSNPN and CDR2 as SVGIG (reference sequence). The CDR3 consists of 12 residues. CDR3 in DNA: TGTGCCTACGTGACAGGGACCTACGAGCAGTACTTC. Translation: CAYVTGTYEQYF.

The chain is built from TRBV6-5 and TRBJ1-1; tentative D call: TRBD1 (6 bases). In germline, CDR1 is MNHEY, CDR2 SVGAGI. Trimming left V 4 bases short and J 4 bases short, with 13 bases between. The CDR3 covers 14 residues. The chain's CDR3 is CASSFISGVTEAFF. The CDR3 bases are TGTGCCAGCAGTTTTATTTCAGGGGTCACTGAAGCTTTCTTT.

This clone came up once. The rearrangement joins TRBV4-1 to TRBJ1-1; D unclear. This CDR3 has 13 residues. In germline, CDR1 is MGHRA, CDR2 YSYEKL. Trimming removed 7 bases at V and 0 bases at J, with 9 bases between. The chain's CDR3 is CASKAELNTEAFF. CDR3 in DNA: TGCGCCAGCAAAGCGGAATTGAACACTGAAGCTTTCTTT.

This chain uses TRBV27 with TRBJ2-7, with D maybe TRBD1 (6 bases). V dropped 1 base and J dropped 2 bases, with 15 bases sitting between them. CDR3 size: 16 residues. In germline, CDR1 is MNHEY, CDR2 SMNVEV (reference sequence). The CDR3 DNA is TGTGCCAGCAGTTTATACCGAACAGGGTCTGCCTACGAGCAGTACTTC. Its translation: CASSLYRTGSAYEQYF.

The gene calls are TRBV19 and TRBJ1-3, with D unresolved. V lost 5 bases, J lost 0 bases, and 11 bases lay in between. This CDR3 has 15 amino acids. Germline V gives CDR1 LNHDA, CDR2 SQIVND (reference sequence). CDR3 in DNA: TGTGCCAGTAGTGCGTCACAGTTCTCTGGAAACACCATATATTTT. The encoded protein is CASSASQFSGNTIYF.

The chain couples TRBV5-1 to TRBJ2-2; D not certain. V was shortened by 0 bases and J by 5 bases, with 8 bases between the two germline ends. Germline values: CDR1 SGHRS, CDR2 YFSETQ. The CDR3 is made up of 14 amino acids. CDR3 in DNA: TGCGCCAGCAGCTTGGTGGCGGTAACCGGGGAGCTGTTTTTT. Protein: CASSLVAVTGELFF.

In DNA form, the CDR3 reads TGTGCCAGCAGCGGAATAGCGGGGGGGCCCACCGGGGAGCTGTTTTTT. It codes for CASSGIAGGPTGELFF. The chain employs TRBV9 and TRBJ2-2; 11 bases line up with TRBD2. From germline, CDR1 is SGDLS and CDR2 YYNGEE. Trimming at V came to 3 bases and at J to 4 bases, leaving 5 bases not matched to a gene. The CDR3 length is 16 residues.

The CDR3 nucleotides are TGCGCCAGCAGCCAATTAGCGGGGGGCGCAGATACGCAGTATTTT. Encoded protein: CASSQLAGGADTQYF. The rearrangement uses TRBV5-1 and TRBJ2-3; the match to TRBD2 covers 10 bases. The CDR3 loop spans 15 amino acids. The V and J ends lost 4 bases and 4 bases, in that order; junction bases with no gene match: 6. CDR1 is SGHRS and CDR2 is YFSETQ in the germline V gene.

The V gene is TRBV5-1, the J gene TRBJ2-2; D gene uncertain. Per the germline V gene, CDR1 is SGHRS and CDR2 is YFSETQ. This CDR3 region has 14 residues. V lost 0 bases to trimming and J lost 4 bases, with 7 bases between them. For the CDR3, the DNA is TGCGCCAGCAGCTTGGGGCGGAGCACCGGGGAGCTGTTTTTT. This translates into CASSLGRSTGELFF.

The V call is TRBV5-5, the J call TRBJ1-6; 8 bases map to TRBD1. The CDR3 is 16 amino acids. The germline V gene has CDR1 SGHKS and CDR2 YYEKEE (reference sequence). J gave up 5 bases and V 5 bases, and 9 bases lay outside the gene matches. The CDR3 DNA sequence: TGTGCCAGCAGTTCCCAGGGGGCCCAGAATAATTCACCCCTCCACTTT. This encodes CASSSQGAQNNSPLHF. The full variable domain, in which reference TRBV5-5 and TRBJ1-6 provide the parts outside the CDR3, is DAGVTQSPTHLIKTRGQQVTLRCSPISGHKSVSWYQQVLGQGPQFIFQYYEKEERGRGNFPDRFSARQFPNYSSELNVNALLLGDSALYLCASSSQGAQNNSPLHFGNGTRLTVT.

The V and J genes are TRBV7-3 and TRBJ2-1, with D perhaps matching TRBD2 (5 bases). Germline V lookup: CDR1 SGHTA, CDR2 FQGTGA. The CDR3 length is 16 residues. Trimming took 6 bases from V and 0 from J, leaving 15 bases between them. CDR3 amino acids: CASSPPGRSSYNEQFF. The CDR3 DNA follows: TGTGCCAGCAGTCCCCCGGGAAGGAGCTCCTACAATGAGCAGTTCTTC.

V and J are TRBV7-9 and TRBJ2-6; no firm D call. Germline V gene data show CDR1 as SEHNR and CDR2 as FQNEAQ (reference sequence). The CDR3 consists of 16 residues. Deletions cut 7 bases from V and 0 bases from J, with 13 bases between. In nucleotides, the CDR3 is TGTGCCAGCACCCGCAGAACCCTCTCTGGGGCCAACGTCCTGACTTTC. Its translation is CASTRRTLSGANVLTF.

The chain recombines TRBV3-1 (or the pseudogene TRBV3-2) with TRBJ1-6; TRBD1 matches at 8 bases. The CDR3 length is 14 residues. Trimming took 4 bases from V and 10 from J; bases not matched to a gene: 6. Germline V gene data show CDR1 as LGHDT and CDR2 as YNNKEL (reference sequence). The CDR3, as DNA: TGTGCCAGCAGCCCGACAGGGGAGGGATCACCCCTCCACTTT. Amino acids: CASSPTGEGSPLHF.

This rearrangement joins TRBV4-3 to TRBJ2-7, with TRBD1 as a possible D gene (5 bases). The CDR3 runs 13 residues. Germline CDR1 reads LGHNA; CDR2 reads YSLEER. Trimming cost V 1 base and J 3 bases, with 7 bases left between them. The DNA of the CDR3 is TGCGCCAGCAGCCAAGGGACATTCTACGAGCAGTACTTC. Translation: CASSQGTFYEQYF.

The genes are TRBV5-1 and TRBJ1-5; D call uncertain. V was cut by 4 bases and J by 7 bases, with 15 bases left in between. CDR3 length: 14 residues. Germline assignment: CDR1 SGHRS and CDR2 YFSETQ. The CDR3 DNA reads TGCGCCAGCAGCCCCGGACGGGCGGGACAGCCCCAGCATTTT. Residues: CASSPGRAGQPQHF.

In this sample, this clone turned up once. The genes are TRBV30 and TRBJ1-2; tentative D call: TRBD1 (6 bases). The CDR3 sequence is 14 residues long. Trimming took 0 bases from V and 10 from J, leaving 18 bases between them. Germline loops: CDR1 GTSNPN, CDR2 SVGIG (reference sequence). The CDR3 sequence: CAWSVPGGADVYTF. In nucleotides, the CDR3 is TGTGCCTGGAGTGTACCTGGGGGGGCGGACGTCTACACCTTC.

V usage is TRBV21-1 and J usage is TRBJ1-4; TRBD1, the D gene given by the table, was not confirmed from the DNA. TRBV21-1 is shown as a pseudogene. The CDR3 loop spans 13 amino acids. For the CDR3, the DNA is TGTGCCAGCAGCGGCTACAGTAATGAAAAACTGTTTTTT. This codes for CASSGYSNEKLFF.

The chain combines TRBV27 with TRBJ1-6; D ambiguous. The CDR3 covers 12 residues. Germline V gene lookup returns CDR1 MNHEY and CDR2 SMNVEV (reference sequence). V lost 10 bases and J lost 7, with 11 bases in between. This CDR3 reads CATSQQNSPLHF. The CDR3 DNA sequence: TGTGCCACCTCACAGCAAAATTCACCCCTCCACTTT.

This rearrangement joins TRBV2 to TRBJ2-1; TRBD1 agrees at 8 bases. Trimming cost V 3 bases and J 2 bases; bases outside gene matches: 3. CDR3 size: 15 residues. Germline CDR1 is SNHLY and CDR2 is FYNNEI. The CDR3 reads CASSDRQGTYNEQFF. The CDR3 DNA is TGTGCCAGCAGTGATAGACAGGGGACCTACAATGAGCAGTTCTTC.

This clone turned up a few times. The V call is TRBV5-1, the J call TRBJ1-5, with TRBD1 identical over 11 bases. The CDR3 runs 16 residues. Losses at the gene ends were 4 bases for V and 6 bases for J; bases not matched to a gene: 9. The germline V gene has CDR1 SGHRS and CDR2 YFSETQ. The CDR3 sequence is CASSPTGTGGGQPQHF. CDR3 coding DNA: TGCGCCAGCAGCCCCACCGGGACAGGGGGAGGTCAGCCCCAGCATTTT.

This clone was seen a few times. The chain employs TRBV25-1 and TRBJ1-4; D is perhaps TRBD1 (6 bases). Trimming removed 3 bases from V and 7 bases from J, with 24 bases in between. The length of the CDR3 is 18 residues. Germline V CDR1 and CDR2: MGHDK, SYGVNS. The chain's CDR3 is CASSDLTGPQGFGEKLFF. DNA of the CDR3: TGTGCCAGCAGTGACCTCACCGGGCCCCAGGGGTTTGGTGAAAAACTGTTTTTT.

The chain recombines TRBV29-1 with TRBJ2-5, with D possibly TRBD2 on 6 matching bases. The CDR3 has 10 amino acids. Per germline, CDR1 SQVTM and CDR2 ANQGSEA. V dropped 6 bases and J dropped 13 bases, with 15 bases sitting between them. As DNA, the CDR3 is TGCAGCGTCGGAGGGGAGGCCCCGTACTTC. It translates to CSVGGEAPYF.

The chain is built from TRBV11-2 and TRBJ1-2; 9 bases align to TRBD1. In germline, CDR1 is SGHAT, CDR2 FQNNGV. CDR3 length: 14 residues. V lost 5 bases, J lost 2 bases, and 3 bases stayed unmatched. CDR3 sequence reads: CASSPGQGNYGYTF. The CDR3 DNA reads as TGTGCCAGCAGCCCGGGACAGGGAAACTATGGCTACACCTTC.

The chain links TRBV5-4 to TRBJ2-3, with TRBD1 matching 8 bases. CDR1 and CDR2 (germline): SGHNT, YYREEE (reference sequence). The CDR3 extends over 15 amino acids. Trimming cost V 0 bases and J 8 bases; bases outside gene matches: 8. This CDR3 reads CASSLARGHGGTQYF. CDR3 sequence (DNA): TGTGCCAGCAGCTTGGCCAGGGGGCACGGGGGTACGCAGTATTTT.

This clone was found once. This chain uses TRBV27 with TRBJ1-4; a weak D match, TRBD1 (5 bases). The V gene lost 0 bases and the J gene lost 3 bases, with 8 bases spanning the gap. Germline CDR1 reads MNHEY; CDR2 reads SMNVEV (reference sequence). This CDR3 comprises 15 residues. For the CDR3, the DNA is TGTGCCAGCAGTTTATCCGGGGGAGCTAATGAAAAACTGTTTTTT. As protein: CASSLSGGANEKLFF.

The chain employs TRBV5-1 and TRBJ1-2; 7 nucleotides align to TRBD1. J gave up 0 bases and V 0 bases, and 8 bases lay outside the gene matches. Germline loops: CDR1 SGHRS, CDR2 YFSETQ. This CDR3 spans 17 amino acids. CDR3 in DNA: TGCGCCAGCAGCTTGGATTACAGGGGCGCGTCTAACTATGGCTACACCTTC. It codes for CASSLDYRGASNYGYTF.